A selection of T cell receptor beta chains follows, all from one sample in a study of spatial heterogeneity in lung cancer. TCRdb analysed the 5' RACE reads with MiXCR anew, one entry per CDR3 protein. This table holds roughly 2,000 distinct CDR3 sequences, about 2.9% found once. The sample was lung tumor tissue, taken at surgery. The receptors come from a female donor with early-stage non-small cell lung cancer. The CDR3 runs from the conserved cysteine through the conserved F or W. D genes are given only for firm matches. Size is omitted from some rows. Given values are once, few, many or a class for expanded clones.

v_call: TRBV18
j_call: TRBJ2-3
clone_size: medium-sized
d_call: TRBD2
cdr3_aa: CASSPGLAGAEQYF
cdr3_nt: TGTGCCAGCTCACCGGGACTAGCGGGGGCCGAGCAGTATTTT

v_call: TRBV5-4
j_call: TRBJ1-4
clone_size: medium-sized
d_call: -
cdr3_aa: CASSLGGGQLFF
cdr3_nt: TGTGCCAGCAGCTTGGGAGGTGGCCAACTGTTTTTT

v_call: TRBV28
j_call: TRBJ1-1
clone_size: medium-sized
d_call: -
cdr3_aa: CASGWLRTDTEAFF
cdr3_nt: TGTGCCAGCGGGTGGCTCAGGACGGACACTGAAGCTTTCTTT

v_call: TRBV15
j_call: TRBJ2-7
clone_size: large
d_call: -
cdr3_aa: CATSRDTATYEQYF
cdr3_nt: TGTGCCACCAGCAGAGATACAGCCACCTACGAGCAGTACTTC

v_call: TRBV27
j_call: TRBJ2-1
clone_size: medium-sized
d_call: TRBD1
cdr3_aa: CASSNEDRVPPYWDEQFF
cdr3_nt: TGTGCCAGCAGTAACGAAGACAGGGTCCCCCCGTATTGGGATGAGCAGTTCTTC

v_call: TRBV18
j_call: TRBJ2-1
clone_size: medium-sized
d_call: TRBD1
cdr3_aa: CASSPPARGGRNNEQFF
cdr3_nt: TGTGCCAGCTCACCACCGGCCCGAGGGGGCAGAAACAATGAGCAGTTCTTC

v_call: TRBV7-2
j_call: TRBJ1-4
clone_size: many
d_call: TRBD1
cdr3_aa: CASSIRGRGEKLFF
cdr3_nt: TGTGCCAGCAGCATCAGGGGGCGGGGTGAAAAACTGTTTTTT

v_call: TRBV28
j_call: TRBJ1-5
clone_size: medium-sized
d_call: TRBD1
cdr3_aa: CAISRGFGNQPQHF
cdr3_nt: TGTGCCATTTCCAGGGGGTTTGGCAATCAGCCCCAGCATTTT

v_call: TRBV7-8
j_call: TRBJ2-7
clone_size: medium-sized
d_call: TRBD1
cdr3_aa: CASSSRQGNSYEQYF
cdr3_nt: TGTGCCAGCAGCTCGCGACAGGGGAACTCCTACGAGCAGTACTTC

v_call: TRBV4-1
j_call: TRBJ2-3
clone_size: large
d_call: -
cdr3_aa: CASSQETGTDTQYF
cdr3_nt: TGCGCCAGCAGCCAAGAAACGGGCACAGATACGCAGTATTTT

v_call: TRBV28
j_call: TRBJ2-7
clone_size: medium-sized
d_call: TRBD2
cdr3_aa: CASSFSGGLIYEQYF
cdr3_nt: TGTGCCAGCAGTTTTAGCGGGGGCCTTATCTACGAGCAGTACTTC

v_call: TRBV5-6
j_call: TRBJ2-1
clone_size: medium-sized
d_call: -
cdr3_aa: CASSLDGGNEQFF
cdr3_nt: TGTGCCAGCAGCTTGGACGGAGGCAATGAGCAGTTCTTC

v_call: TRBV2
j_call: TRBJ1-5
clone_size: medium-sized
d_call: -
cdr3_aa: CASAGGRQPQHF
cdr3_nt: TGTGCCTCTGCGGGGGGGCGGCAGCCCCAGCATTTT

v_call: TRBV6-5
j_call: TRBJ2-7
clone_size: medium-sized
d_call: -
cdr3_aa: CASSYSGARSYEQYF
cdr3_nt: TGTGCCAGCAGTTACTCGGGGGCCAGAAGTTACGAGCAGTACTTC

v_call: TRBV10-2
j_call: TRBJ2-3
clone_size: large
d_call: -
cdr3_aa: CASSESAGVDTQYF
cdr3_nt: TGCGCCAGCAGTGAGTCAGCTGGTGTAGATACGCAGTATTTT

v_call: TRBV7-3
j_call: TRBJ1-6
clone_size: many
d_call: TRBD1
cdr3_aa: CASSLTGDRGNSPLHF
cdr3_nt: TGTGCCAGCAGCTTAACGGGGGACAGGGGGAACTCACCCCTCCACTTT

v_call: TRBV7-6
j_call: TRBJ2-5
clone_size: medium-sized
d_call: TRBD1
cdr3_aa: CASTSDRVVQETQYF
cdr3_nt: TGTGCCAGCACATCAGACAGGGTGGTCCAAGAGACCCAGTACTTC

v_call: TRBV2
j_call: TRBJ1-2
clone_size: medium-sized
d_call: -
cdr3_aa: CASRPTGTYGYTF
cdr3_nt: TGTGCCAGCAGGCCCACAGGGACCTATGGCTACACCTTC

v_call: TRBV5-1
j_call: TRBJ2-4
clone_size: medium-sized
d_call: TRBD1
cdr3_aa: CASSLVSGGARNIQYF
cdr3_nt: TGCGCCAGCAGCTTGGTATCAGGGGGCGCGCGGAACATTCAGTACTTC

v_call: TRBV11-2
j_call: TRBJ2-1
clone_size: medium-sized
d_call: -
cdr3_aa: CASSLVAGQDNEQFF
cdr3_nt: TGTGCCAGCAGCTTAGTGGCGGGGCAGGACAATGAGCAGTTCTTC

v_call: TRBV11-1
j_call: TRBJ1-1
clone_size: many
d_call: TRBD1
cdr3_aa: CASSFPRTGNTNTEAFF
cdr3_nt: TGTGCCAGCAGCTTCCCCCGGACAGGGAATACGAACACTGAAGCTTTCTTT

v_call: TRBV4-3
j_call: TRBJ1-1
clone_size: -
d_call: -
cdr3_aa: CASSQFDVDTDAFF
cdr3_nt: TGTGCCAGCAGCCAGTTTGACGTGGACACTGATGCTTTCTTT

v_call: TRBV20-1
j_call: TRBJ2-3
clone_size: large
d_call: TRBD2
cdr3_aa: CSAESGGSTDTQYF
cdr3_nt: TGCAGTGCAGAAAGCGGGGGTAGCACAGATACGCAGTATTTT

v_call: TRBV4-2
j_call: TRBJ2-7
clone_size: medium-sized
d_call: TRBD2
cdr3_aa: CASSQDGNPSGGAYEQYF
cdr3_nt: TGTGCCAGCAGCCAAGATGGAAACCCTAGCGGGGGGGCCTACGAGCAGTACTTC

v_call: TRBV30
j_call: TRBJ2-1
clone_size: medium-sized
d_call: -
cdr3_aa: CAWSDGGGHNEQFF
cdr3_nt: TGTGCCTGGAGTGACGGGGGAGGCCACAATGAGCAGTTCTTC

v_call: TRBV5-6
j_call: TRBJ1-2
clone_size: many
d_call: TRBD1
cdr3_aa: CASSLGTGYGYTF
cdr3_nt: TGTGCCAGCAGCTTGGGGACAGGCTATGGCTACACCTTC

v_call: TRBV7-2
j_call: TRBJ1-2
clone_size: medium-sized
d_call: TRBD1
cdr3_aa: CASSFKAGTGFGYTF
cdr3_nt: TGTGCCAGCAGCTTTAAAGCCGGGACAGGGTTTGGCTACACCTTC

v_call: TRBV30
j_call: TRBJ2-3
clone_size: medium-sized
d_call: -
cdr3_aa: CAWSQTKMDTQYF
cdr3_nt: TGTGCCTGGAGTCAAACGAAGATGGATACGCAGTATTTT

v_call: TRBV9
j_call: TRBJ2-3
clone_size: medium-sized
d_call: TRBD1
cdr3_aa: CASSVEWTGGQDTQYF
cdr3_nt: TGTGCCAGCAGCGTAGAATGGACAGGGGGCCAAGATACGCAGTATTTT

v_call: TRBV7-9
j_call: TRBJ2-1
clone_size: medium-sized
d_call: -
cdr3_aa: CASSFPPAGLNEQFF
cdr3_nt: TGTGCCAGCAGCTTTCCCCCCGCCGGCCTCAATGAGCAGTTCTTC

v_call: TRBV20-1
j_call: TRBJ2-1
clone_size: medium-sized
d_call: -
cdr3_aa: CSAIGPPLVF
cdr3_nt: TGCAGTGCTATTGGCCCGCCCCTTGTCTTC

v_call: TRBV4-2
j_call: TRBJ2-7
clone_size: large
d_call: TRBD1
cdr3_aa: CASSQEVGTGDEQYF
cdr3_nt: TGTGCCAGCAGCCAGGAAGTTGGGACAGGGGACGAGCAGTACTTC

v_call: TRBV5-4
j_call: TRBJ2-7
clone_size: medium-sized
d_call: TRBD1
cdr3_aa: CASSSGQAPSYEQYF
cdr3_nt: TGTGCCAGCAGCTCAGGACAGGCCCCCTCCTACGAGCAGTACTTC

v_call: TRBV7-2
j_call: TRBJ2-7
clone_size: medium-sized
d_call: -
cdr3_aa: CASSQGADNHYEQYF
cdr3_nt: TGTGCCAGCAGCCAAGGGGCCGACAACCACTACGAGCAGTACTTC

v_call: TRBV12-3/TRBV12-4
j_call: TRBJ2-7
clone_size: large
d_call: -
cdr3_aa: CASTWDIDNEQYF
cdr3_nt: TGTGCCAGCACCTGGGACATTGATAACGAGCAGTACTTC

v_call: TRBV6-5
j_call: TRBJ2-2
clone_size: medium-sized
d_call: TRBD2
cdr3_aa: CASSYVTSGGTGELFF
cdr3_nt: TGTGCCAGCAGTTATGTCACTAGCGGGGGCACCGGGGAGCTGTTTTTT

v_call: TRBV27
j_call: TRBJ2-6
clone_size: medium-sized
d_call: -
cdr3_aa: CASSLAASGANVLTF
cdr3_nt: TGTGCCAGCAGTTTAGCTGCCTCTGGGGCCAACGTCCTGACTTTC

v_call: TRBV11-3
j_call: TRBJ2-5
clone_size: medium-sized
d_call: -
cdr3_aa: CASSLGGQAQETQYF
cdr3_nt: TGTGCCAGCAGCTTAGGAGGGCAGGCTCAAGAGACCCAGTACTTC

v_call: TRBV6-5
j_call: TRBJ2-5
clone_size: medium-sized
d_call: -
cdr3_aa: CASRKGIVETQYF
cdr3_nt: TGTGCCAGCAGGAAGGGGATTGTAGAGACCCAGTACTTC

v_call: TRBV7-9
j_call: TRBJ1-4
clone_size: many
d_call: TRBD1
cdr3_aa: CASSAPGQGEKLFF
cdr3_nt: TGTGCCAGCAGCGCGCCGGGACAGGGGGAAAAACTGTTTTTT

v_call: TRBV7-9
j_call: TRBJ1-1
clone_size: many
d_call: -
cdr3_aa: CASSSGRLISEAFF
cdr3_nt: TGTGCCAGCAGCTCGGGCCGGTTGATCTCTGAAGCTTTCTTT

v_call: TRBV6-5
j_call: TRBJ2-5
clone_size: large
d_call: -
cdr3_aa: CASRSGDTETQYF
cdr3_nt: TGTGCCAGTAGGTCAGGGGACACCGAGACCCAGTACTTC

v_call: TRBV28
j_call: TRBJ1-4
clone_size: many
d_call: -
cdr3_aa: CASSLGTEKLFF
cdr3_nt: TGTGCCAGCAGTTTAGGGACGGAAAAACTGTTTTTT

v_call: TRBV20-1
j_call: TRBJ2-3
clone_size: large
d_call: TRBD1
cdr3_aa: CSATAGTGGFYGTDTQYF
cdr3_nt: TGCAGTGCTACCGCCGGGACAGGGGGCTTCTACGGCACAGATACGCAGTATTTT

v_call: TRBV4-3
j_call: TRBJ1-2
clone_size: many
d_call: -
cdr3_aa: CASSQGYGYTF
cdr3_nt: TGCGCCAGCAGCCAAGGTTATGGCTACACCTTC

v_call: TRBV11-2
j_call: TRBJ1-1
clone_size: many
d_call: -
cdr3_aa: CASSRTQNTEAFF
cdr3_nt: TGTGCCAGCAGCAGGACCCAGAACACTGAAGCTTTCTTT

v_call: TRBV5-1
j_call: TRBJ2-3
clone_size: medium-sized
d_call: -
cdr3_aa: CASSTQGIGTDTQYF
cdr3_nt: TGCGCCAGCAGCACACAGGGTATCGGGACAGATACGCAGTATTTT

v_call: TRBV7-9
j_call: TRBJ2-1
clone_size: medium-sized
d_call: -
cdr3_aa: CASSAPDRPYNEQFF
cdr3_nt: TGTGCCAGCAGCGCACCCGACAGGCCCTACAATGAGCAGTTCTTC

v_call: TRBV20-1
j_call: TRBJ2-5
clone_size: medium-sized
d_call: TRBD2
cdr3_aa: CSAREVLALETQYF
cdr3_nt: TGCAGTGCTAGAGAGGTACTAGCGTTGGAGACCCAGTACTTC

v_call: TRBV4-3
j_call: TRBJ1-4
clone_size: -
d_call: -
cdr3_aa: CASQGQGNEKLFF
cdr3_nt: TGCGCCAGCCAAGGTCAGGGAAATGAAAAACTGTTTTTT

v_call: TRBV13
j_call: TRBJ2-3
clone_size: medium-sized
d_call: TRBD1
cdr3_aa: CASSSGQGSADTQYF
cdr3_nt: TGTGCCAGCAGCTCCGGACAGGGAAGCGCAGATACGCAGTATTTT

v_call: TRBV14
j_call: TRBJ1-1
clone_size: medium-sized
d_call: TRBD1
cdr3_aa: CASSQGQVGAEAFF
cdr3_nt: TGTGCCAGCAGCCAGGGACAGGTGGGGGCTGAAGCTTTCTTT

v_call: TRBV28
j_call: TRBJ1-5
clone_size: medium-sized
d_call: -
cdr3_aa: CASRLGGVSNQPQHF
cdr3_nt: TGTGCCAGCAGGCTCGGGGGTGTTAGCAATCAGCCCCAGCATTTT

v_call: TRBV4-1
j_call: TRBJ1-1
clone_size: medium-sized
d_call: -
cdr3_aa: CASSPPPGPGFF
cdr3_nt: TGCGCCAGCAGCCCCCCACCGGGCCCTGGGTTCTTT

v_call: TRBV20-1
j_call: TRBJ2-1
clone_size: medium-sized
d_call: -
cdr3_aa: CSALRVNEQFF
cdr3_nt: TGCAGTGCCCTCAGGGTTAATGAGCAGTTCTTC